The 10 T cell receptor beta chains presented below share a single source sample, sequenced in a study of T cells in Graves' hyperthyroidism and ophthalmopathy. RNA transcripts were the template for amplifying TCR beta CDR3 regions. First-round RT-PCR with HTBI primers amplified the TCR CDR3 region. TCRdb reprocessed the multiplex PCR reads via MiXCR and lists one record per CDR3 protein. This table has 280,000 or so distinct CDR3 sequences, about 16% appearing once. The sequenced sample consisted of blood. These receptors originate from a woman aged 50 to 65 with Graves' hyperthyroidism that later progressed to Graves' ophthalmopathy.

This clonotype has a count of ten or more. This sequence joins TRBV19 and TRBJ1-1; 7 positions match TRBD1. Germline CDR1 LNHDA, CDR2 SQIVND (reference sequence). This CDR3 region has 15 residues. V was clipped by 5 bases and J by 3 bases; unmatched bases: 9. Here the CDR3 DNA reads TGTGCCAGTAGTTTGTATCCTGGGACAGACACTGAAGCTTTCTTT. This gives the protein CASSLYPGTDTEAFF.

The chain has TRBV7-9 and TRBJ1-1; D unclear. Germline V gives CDR1 SEHNR, CDR2 FQNEAQ (reference sequence). V was clipped by 2 bases and J by 1 base, with 17 bases between them. The CDR3 has 17 amino acids. The CDR3 DNA follows: TGTGCCAGCAGCTTAATTCAGTATGGGGTGCCGAACACTGAAGCTTTCTTT. Its protein is CASSLIQYGVPNTEAFF.

With respect to this clonotype: A much larger clone lies one base from this, so it may be a read error. Here the CDR3 omits its conserved ending phenylalanine or tryptophan, so a read error is the likely source. DNA of the CDR3: TGTGCAGCGGAAGGAGGCATAGCGGGACCCGAGCAGTACCTC. Its translation: CAAEGGIAGPEQYL. The chain is built from TRBV6-1 and TRBJ2-7; 8 nucleotides agree with TRBD2. From germline, CDR1 is MNHNS and CDR2 SASEGT. The length of the CDR3 is 14 residues.

This clonotype occurred many times. The CDR3 nucleotides are TGTGCCAGCAGTGTAGCCGGGCAGGGGCATTCACCCCTCCACTTT. Amino acid sequence: CASSVAGQGHSPLHF. The chain is built from TRBV6-1 and TRBJ1-6, with D possibly being TRBD1 (6 bases). Trimming took 4 bases from V and 8 from J, leaving 15 bases between them. The CDR3 is made up of 15 amino acids. CDR1 is MNHNS and CDR2 is SASEGT in the germline V gene.

With regard to this clonotype: A much larger clone is a single base away; this may be a read error. The CDR3 sequence: CSVAWDRDEAFF. In DNA, the CDR3 is TGCAGCGTTGCATGGGACAGGGATGAAGCTTTCTTT. The chain links TRBV29-1 to TRBJ1-1, with 9 positions matching TRBD1. Germline CDR1 SQVTM, CDR2 ANQGSEA. With 4 bases clipped from V and 7 bases from J, the junction kept 4 bases outside the gene matches. The CDR3 length is 12 residues.

At least ten counts were recorded for this clonotype. The chain uses TRBV6-1 and TRBJ1-1; TRBD1 matches at 7 bases. CDR3 length equals 14 residues. V lost 6 bases, J lost 1 base, and 5 bases stayed unmatched. The germline V gene encodes CDR1 MNHNS and CDR2 SASEGT. For the CDR3, the DNA is TGTGCCAGCAGGCTGGGACAGCGGAACACTGAAGCTTTCTTT. This encodes CASRLGQRNTEAFF.

This clonotype was recorded only once. CDR3 DNA: TGTGCCAGCAGCCGATTCTCCGGGACAGGTCGCCTAGAGCAGTACTTC. The encoded protein is CASSRFSGTGRLEQYF. The genes are TRBV12-3 or TRBV12-4 and TRBJ2-7, with 8 bases matching TRBD1. CDR3 length equals 16 residues. V lost 6 bases and J lost 7; bases outside the gene matches: 17.

In its sample, this clonotype was seen many times. The rearrangement uses TRBV6-2 or TRBV6-3 and TRBJ1-2; possibly TRBD1 for D (5 bases). There are 13 residues in the CDR3. The V and J ends lost 0 bases and 8 bases respectively, with 10 bases between them. Germline CDR1 reads MNHEY; CDR2 reads SVGEGT. CDR3 sequence reads: CASSYSRGRGYTF. The CDR3 DNA reads TGTGCCAGCAGTTACTCGCGGGGCCGGGGCTACACCTTC.

This clonotype was seen at least ten times. V gene TRBV5-1 combines with J gene TRBJ2-1, with 7 positions matching TRBD2. V lost 0 bases and J lost 1; bases outside the gene matches: 4. This CDR3 contains 16 residues. Germline loops: CDR1 SGHRS, CDR2 YFSETQ. CDR3 in amino acids: CASSLVGDYSYNEQFF. The CDR3 nucleotides are TGCGCCAGCAGCTTGGTCGGGGACTATTCCTACAATGAGCAGTTCTTC.

At least ten counts were recorded for this clonotype. V and J are TRBV13 and TRBJ2-1; TRBD2 agrees at 7 bases. J lost 2 bases, V lost 5 bases, and 6 bases had no gene match. CDR1 is PRHDT, CDR2 FYEKMQ, per germline (reference sequence). The CDR3 is 15 amino acids. The CDR3 loop reads CASSPRTSAYNEQFF. The CDR3 DNA sequence: TGTGCCAGCAGCCCCCGGACTAGTGCCTACAATGAGCAGTTCTTC.